The 21 T cell receptor beta chains in this list originate from one sample, sequenced in a study of blood T cell repertoires in COVID-19. Repertoires were generated with immunoSEQ multiplex PCR, while TCRdb's copy carries only in-frame clones and drops some. The data show 350,000 or so clones, with more than 70% seen just once and approximately 1% held by the top ten. Sequencing input: PBMCs or T cells enriched from blood (not recorded which). The receptors were gathered from a woman aged 25 to 39 who had been exposed to COVID-19.

This clone has just a few counts. The chain uses TRBV29-1 and TRBJ1-1; D not resolved. CDR1 and CDR2 from the germline V gene are SQVTM and ANQGSEA. The V gene lost 1 base and the J gene lost 0 bases, with 9 bases spanning the gap. The CDR3 is 14 amino acids. The chain's CDR3 is CSVEVMGVNTEAFF. DNA of the CDR3: TGCAGCGTTGAAGTGATGGGCGTGAACACTGAAGCTTTCTTT.

The chain couples TRBV7-9 to TRBJ1-2, with D uncertain. Trimming cost V 5 bases and J 4 bases, with 8 bases left between them. CDR1 is SEHNR, CDR2 FQNEAQ, per germline (reference sequence). The CDR3 consists of 12 residues. The CDR3 bases are TGTGCCAGCAGCCCTTACACCTATGGCTACACCTTC. Translating gives CASSPYTYGYTF.

The J gene is TRBJ1-2, the V gene TRBV24-1, with D possibly matching TRBD1 (6 bases). Between the trimmed V and J ends, which lost 4 bases and 0 bases, there was a span of 17 bases. Per germline, CDR1 KGHDR and CDR2 SFDVKD. The CDR3 is 17 residues long. This chain's CDR3 is CATSDPTGSEANYGYTF. As DNA, the CDR3 is TGTGCCACCAGTGACCCTACAGGGTCGGAAGCTAACTATGGCTACACCTTC.

V usage is TRBV5-1 and J usage is TRBJ2-3, with TRBD2 matching over 11 bases. Germline V gene sequence: CDR1 SGHRS, CDR2 YFSETQ. The J segment lost 2 bases and the V segment lost 3 bases, leaving 2 bases of the junction unmatched. The CDR3 runs to 15 residues. The CDR3 loop reads CASSSGLAVTDTQYF. The CDR3 DNA follows: TGCGCCAGCAGCTCGGGACTAGCGGTCACAGATACGCAGTATTTT. Complete variable domain (other parts from reference TRBV5-1 and TRBJ2-3): KAGVTQTPRYLIKTRGQQVTLSCSPISGHRSVSWYQQTPGQGLQFLFEYFSETQRNKGNFPGRFSGRQFSNSRSEMNVSTLELGDSALYLCASSSGLAVTDTQYFGPGTRLTVL.

This chain links TRBV27 with TRBJ2-1, with 13 bases that match TRBD2. Trimming removed 7 bases from V and 7 bases from J; junction bases left unmatched: 4. Germline assignment: CDR1 MNHEY and CDR2 SMNVEV (reference sequence). The CDR3 consists of 14 residues. The CDR3 loop reads CASITSGRENEQFF. For the CDR3, the DNA is TGTGCCAGCATTACTAGCGGGAGGGAGAATGAGCAGTTCTTC.

This clone has a handful of counts. V usage is TRBV6-5 and J usage is TRBJ1-2; a weak D match, TRBD1 (6 bases). This CDR3 has 15 residues. The germline CDR1 and CDR2 sequences are MNHEY and SVGAGI. V was pared by 5 bases and J by 5 bases, with 18 bases between. The CDR3 DNA is TGTGCCAGCAGTCCCGGGACATTCAAGGGGTATGGCTACACCTTC. Protein: CASSPGTFKGYGYTF.

The CDR3 spells CASSRPGVTDTQYF. CDR3 DNA sequence: TGTGCCAGCAGCCGCCCGGGGGTCACAGATACGCAGTATTTT. The gene calls are TRBV3-1 (or the pseudogene TRBV3-2) and TRBJ2-3; weak D call: TRBD2 (6 bases). V gave up 4 bases and J gave up 2 bases, with 10 bases separating them. The CDR3 length is 14 residues. Germline-derived CDR1 and CDR2 are LGHDT and YNNKEL (reference sequence).

The chain joins TRBV19 to TRBJ2-1; TRBD2 is a possible D gene (6 bases). Looked up from germline, CDR1 is LNHDA and CDR2 is SQIVND (reference sequence). V lost 10 bases to trimming and J lost 7 bases, with 17 bases between them. The CDR3 contains 13 residues. The CDR3 loop reads CATRDFGPNEQFF. The CDR3 coding sequence is TGTGCCACGAGGGACTTCGGGCCAAATGAGCAGTTCTTC. The whole variable domain, remainder taken from reference TRBV19 and TRBJ2-1, is DGGITQSPKYLFRKEGQNVTLSCEQNLNHDAMYWYRQDPGQGLRLIYYSQIVNDFQKGDIAEGYSVSREKKESFPLTVTSAQKNPTAFYLCATRDFGPNEQFFGPGTRLTVL.

This clone came up once. V gene TRBV2 combines with J gene TRBJ1-3, with 7 positions matching TRBD1. There are 14 residues in the CDR3. Germline V gene data show CDR1 as SNHLY and CDR2 as FYNNEI. V lost 2 bases, J lost 2 bases, and 0 bases stayed unmatched. CDR3 DNA: TGTGCCAGCAGTGAACAGGGGGCTGGAAACACCATATATTTT. It yields the protein CASSEQGAGNTIYF.

This chain connects TRBV28 to TRBJ1-5; a possible D gene is TRBD1 (6 bases). V was shortened by 7 bases and J by 3 bases, with 13 bases between the two germline ends. Germline assignment: CDR1 MDHEN and CDR2 SYDVKM. CDR3 size: 14 residues. CDR3 in DNA: TGTGCCAGCACCTGGACAGCTTACAATCAGCCCCAGCATTTT. As protein: CASTWTAYNQPQHF.

The gene calls are TRBV6-5 and TRBJ2-5; maybe TRBD1 (5 bases). Trimming removed 5 bases from V and 5 bases from J, with 12 bases in between. Germline V lookup: CDR1 MNHEY, CDR2 SVGAGI. The length of the CDR3 is 13 residues. CDR3 loop: CASSLDIRETQYF. As DNA, the CDR3 is TGTGCCAGCAGTCTGGACATTCGGGAGACCCAGTACTTC.

The V call is TRBV4-1, the J call TRBJ1-5; TRBD1 is a possible D gene (5 bases). The germline V and J ends were trimmed by 1 base and 4 bases, with 17 bases remaining between them. Looked up from germline, CDR1 is MGHRA and CDR2 is YSYEKL. This CDR3 has 17 residues. CDR3 sequence: CASSQVVHQGFNQPQHF. CDR3 nucleotides: TGCGCCAGCAGCCAAGTAGTACACCAGGGTTTTAATCAGCCCCAGCATTTT.

The chain carries TRBV12-5 and TRBJ1-5; D gene ambiguous. Trimming cost V 2 bases and J 7 bases, with 12 bases left between them. CDR3 length equals 14 residues. Germline V CDR1 and CDR2: LGHNT, FRNRAP. CDR3 protein: CASGLWVAGQPQHF. For the CDR3, the DNA is TGTGCTAGTGGTTTGTGGGTGGCGGGACAGCCCCAGCATTTT.

This clone appeared a single time. V gene TRBV5-1 combines with J gene TRBJ2-1, with D hard to call. Germline V gene sequence: CDR1 SGHRS, CDR2 YFSETQ. Deletions cut 0 bases from V and 6 bases from J, with 4 bases between. The CDR3 is made up of 12 amino acids. The CDR3 loop is CASSLDSNEQFF. The CDR3 region has the DNA TGCGCCAGCAGCTTGGACAGCAATGAGCAGTTCTTC.

The rearrangement uses TRBV5-1 and TRBJ2-3; D uncertain. The CDR3 extends over 15 amino acids. In germline, CDR1 is SGHRS, CDR2 YFSETQ. V dropped 1 base and J dropped 2 bases, with 11 bases sitting between them. This CDR3 reads CASSLLPDNTDTQYF. CDR3 bases: TGCGCCAGCAGCTTGTTGCCTGACAACACAGATACGCAGTATTTT.

The chain carries TRBV28 and TRBJ1-2; TRBD1 might be the D (5 bases). V was clipped by 5 bases and J by 0 bases, with 22 bases between them. The CDR3 loop spans 18 amino acids. Germline CDR1 MDHEN, CDR2 SYDVKM. CDR3 in DNA: TGTGCCAGCAGTATCATACAGTCGGGGGTGGGGCCTAACTATGGCTACACCTTC. It specifies CASSIIQSGVGPNYGYTF.

The V gene is TRBV9, the J gene TRBJ2-2; TRBD2 matches 12 bases. The CDR3 sequence is 16 residues long. Germline trimming cut 3 bases from V and 3 bases from J; bases unmatched to any gene: 3. CDR1 and CDR2 (germline): SGDLS, YYNGEE. The CDR3 region has the DNA TGTGCCAGCAGCGCCCGACTAGCGGGGGACACCGGGGAGCTGTTTTTT. Its protein product is CASSARLAGDTGELFF.

The chain couples TRBV14 to TRBJ1-4; D possibly corresponds to TRBD1 (5 bases). CDR3 length: 16 amino acids. V was trimmed by 3 bases and J by 5 bases, leaving 16 bases between them. Germline-derived CDR1 and CDR2 are SGHDN and FVKESK. The chain's CDR3 is CASSHVGRGVNEKLFF. CDR3 coding DNA: TGTGCCAGCAGCCACGTGGGACGGGGGGTGAATGAAAAACTGTTTTTT.

The J gene is TRBJ2-4, the V gene TRBV5-1; 7 bases line up with TRBD2. The V segment lost 3 bases and the J segment 7 bases; nucleotides outside the gene matches: 7. The CDR3 length is 14 residues. Looked up from germline, CDR1 is SGHRS and CDR2 is YFSETQ. The CDR3 DNA reads TGCGCCAGCAGCTCCGTGGGGGGGGTGAACATTCAGTACTTC. Translated: CASSSVGGVNIQYF.

This clone has only one observation. The chain has TRBV28 and TRBJ2-7; 14 bases fit TRBD2. Germline-derived CDR1 and CDR2 are MDHEN and SYDVKM. J was trimmed by 2 bases and V by 3 bases; bases with no gene match: 12. The CDR3 runs to 19 residues. The CDR3 sequence is CASSLADGTSGRSPYEQYF. In DNA, the CDR3 is TGTGCCAGCAGTTTGGCCGACGGGACTAGCGGGAGAAGCCCCTACGAGCAGTACTTC.

Only a few counts were recorded for this clone. This sequence joins TRBV7-9 and TRBJ2-1; 10 nucleotides match TRBD2. V trimming: 5 bases; J trimming: 7 bases; junction bases outside the gene matches: 8. Germline V gene sequence: CDR1 SEHNR, CDR2 FQNEAQ (reference sequence). The CDR3 is 15 amino acids. DNA of the CDR3: TGTGCCAGCAGCCCCGGACTAGCGGAAGGAAATGAGCAGTTCTTC. This codes for CASSPGLAEGNEQFF.